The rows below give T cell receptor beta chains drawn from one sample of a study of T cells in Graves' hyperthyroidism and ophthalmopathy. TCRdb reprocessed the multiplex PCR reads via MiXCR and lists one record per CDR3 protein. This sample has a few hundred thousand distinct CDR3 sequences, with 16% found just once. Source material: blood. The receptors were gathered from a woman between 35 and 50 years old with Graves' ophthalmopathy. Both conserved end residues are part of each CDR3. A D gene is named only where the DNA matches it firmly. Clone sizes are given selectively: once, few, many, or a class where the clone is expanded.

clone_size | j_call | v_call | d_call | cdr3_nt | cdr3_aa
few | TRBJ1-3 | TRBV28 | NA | TGTGCCAGCAGTCGAAACACCATATATTTT | CASSRNTIYF
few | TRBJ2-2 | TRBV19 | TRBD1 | TGTGCCAGTAGTACACGCAGGGGGCCACGTGGGGAGCTGTTTTTT | CASSTRRGPRGELFF
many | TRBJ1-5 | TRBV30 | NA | TGTGCCTGGAGTGTATCTGGGTCGGAGCCCCAGCATTTT | CAWSVSGSEPQHF
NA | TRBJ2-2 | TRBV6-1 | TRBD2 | TGTGCCAGCAGTAGACTAGCGGGGGATAAGAACACCGGGGAGCTGTTTTTT | CASSRLAGDKNTGELFF
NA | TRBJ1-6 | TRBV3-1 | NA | TGTGCCAGCAGCCAAGGCGCCGGGGGGGGTAATTCACCCCTCCACTTT | CASSQGAGGGNSPLHF
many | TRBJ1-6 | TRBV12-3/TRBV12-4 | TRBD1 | TGTGCCAGCAGTCCGGGACAGTGGAATTCACCCCTCCACTTT | CASSPGQWNSPLHF
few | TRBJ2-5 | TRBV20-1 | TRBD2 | TGCAGTGCTAAGACTAGCGAGAACCAAGAGACCCAGTACTTC | CSAKTSENQETQYF
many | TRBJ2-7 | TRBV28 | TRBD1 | TGTGCCAGCAGCCCTTACAGGGGGCTTCCTGAGCAGTACTTC | CASSPYRGLPEQYF
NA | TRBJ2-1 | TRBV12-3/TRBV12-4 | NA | TGTGCCAGCAGTTTATTTAGCGCAGGGAATGAGCAGTTCTTC | CASSLFSAGNEQFF
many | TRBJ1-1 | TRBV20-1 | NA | TGCAGTGCTCCCCTAGCAGACACTGAAGCTTTCTTT | CSAPLADTEAFF
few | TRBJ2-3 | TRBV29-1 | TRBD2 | TGCAGCGTTGCGGGGCTAGCGGGAGGCACAGATACGCAGTATTTT | CSVAGLAGGTDTQYF
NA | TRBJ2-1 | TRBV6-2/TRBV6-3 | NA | TGTGCCAGCAGTCCAAGGGGACTTTACAATGAGCAGTTCTTC | CASSPRGLYNEQFF
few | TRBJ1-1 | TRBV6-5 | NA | TGTGCCAGCAGTTACTCGCGTTGGCAGCCTGAAGCTTTCTTT | CASSYSRWQPEAFF
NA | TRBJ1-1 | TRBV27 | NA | TGTGCCAGCAGCCCAATATGGGGGGGGGGGAGGGACACTGAAGCTTTCTTT | CASSPIWGGGRDTEAFF
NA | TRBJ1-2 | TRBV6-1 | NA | TGTGCCAGCAGTGAAGGATTTATGGGGCTTTGGCAGGGTCCTCTCTATGGCTACACCTTC | CASSEGFMGLWQGPLYGYTF
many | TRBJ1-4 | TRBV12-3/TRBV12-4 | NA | TGTGCCAGCAGTTTCGACGAAAAACTGTTTTTT | CASSFDEKLFF
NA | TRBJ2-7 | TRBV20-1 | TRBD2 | TGCAGTCCCAGTGCGGGGGACGTCGGCCGGAACGAGCAGTACTTC | CSPSAGDVGRNEQYF
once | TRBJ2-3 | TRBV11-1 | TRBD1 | TGTGCCAGCAGCTTAGCGGACAGGGGATCAGCCCGGGGCACAGATACGCAGTATTTT | CASSLADRGSARGTDTQYF
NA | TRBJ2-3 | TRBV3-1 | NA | TGTGCCAGCAGCCAACGGGGGACAGCTAGCACAGATACGCAGTATTTT | CASSQRGTASTDTQYF
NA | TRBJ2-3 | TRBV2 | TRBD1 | TGTGCCAGCAGCCCTGTCCCGGGACAGGGGGCAGATACGCAGTATTTT | CASSPVPGQGADTQYF
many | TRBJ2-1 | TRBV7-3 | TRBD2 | TGTGCCAGCAGCTTACGGGGCGCTAGCGGGGGGCGGAATGAGCAGTTCTTC | CASSLRGASGGRNEQFF
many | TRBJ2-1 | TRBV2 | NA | TGTGCCAGCAGTGATAACAGGGCGGGCTCCTACAATGAGCAGTTCTTC | CASSDNRAGSYNEQFF